This T cell receptor (beta chain) emerged from a study of blood T cells in healthy people across ages. No fewer than 6 micrograms of total RNA were isolated from every sample. A second PCR of 7 to 11 cycles used a sample-barcoded 5' primer and a J-beta primer mix. Each cDNA was tagged by a template-switch adaptor containing 12 random nucleotides. TCRdb re-called the 5' RACE reads with MiXCR, one entry per CDR3 protein. The sample holds 600,000 to 850,000 distinct CDR3 sequences, 20% to 30% seen once. The CDR3 runs 13 residues. Germline CDR1 and CDR2: SGHTA and FQGNSA. Deletions cut 3 bases from V and 4 bases from J, with 9 bases between. The same sample was also studied in work on T cells of mothers and their children. That report adds: For cDNA synthesis, the complete extracted RNA was used (about 1.6 ug per 15 ul).

The sequence was obtained from a boy aged 5 to 17 in good health. The rearrangement uses TRBV7-2 and TRBJ2-5; unclear D gene. Specimen: blood. For the CDR3, the DNA is TGTGCCAGCAGCTTTTGGGAATTAGAGACCCAGTACTTC. Protein: CASSFWELETQYF.